These T cell receptor beta chains were read from a single sample in a study of Graves' ophthalmopathy and Graves' hyperthyroidism. TCRdb recomputed calls from the multiplex PCR reads with MiXCR, one row per CDR3 protein. The table has some 150,000 distinct CDR3 sequences, about two fifths seen once. Sequenced material: peripheral blood. The receptors here all came from a man aged 30 to 45 with Graves' ophthalmopathy. CDR3s leave out the opening cysteine and the closing phenylalanine or tryptophan. A D gene is named only where the DNA matches it firmly.

j_gene: TRBJ2-2; v_gene: TRBV27; d_gene: NA; CDR3aa: ASSFKETGELF
j_gene: TRBJ2-5; v_gene: TRBV6-2/TRBV6-3; d_gene: NA; CDR3aa: AAKRTIQETQY
j_gene: TRBJ2-7; v_gene: TRBV4-1; d_gene: TRBD2; CDR3aa: ASSQDVSSGSAGGSYEQY
j_gene: TRBJ2-7; v_gene: TRBV6-2/TRBV6-3; d_gene: NA; CDR3aa: ASSYSEGPRLRSYEQY
j_gene: TRBJ2-5; v_gene: TRBV20-1; d_gene: NA; CDR3aa: SARSDDQETQY
j_gene: TRBJ1-5; v_gene: TRBV6-2/TRBV6-3; d_gene: NA; CDR3aa: ASSYSIAPGVYSNQPQH
j_gene: TRBJ1-6; v_gene: TRBV15; d_gene: NA; CDR3aa: ATSDRVLGSPLH
j_gene: TRBJ2-5; v_gene: TRBV18; d_gene: NA; CDR3aa: ASSPGARETQY
j_gene: TRBJ2-7; v_gene: TRBV5-1; d_gene: TRBD1; CDR3aa: ASSFGTDTYEQY
j_gene: TRBJ2-5; v_gene: TRBV7-2; d_gene: NA; CDR3aa: ASSLVSPTQY
j_gene: TRBJ2-7; v_gene: TRBV28; d_gene: TRBD2; CDR3aa: ASSLQGLAGTSYEQY
j_gene: TRBJ1-1; v_gene: TRBV4-2; d_gene: TRBD1; CDR3aa: ASSQAPTGGGITEAF
j_gene: TRBJ2-5; v_gene: TRBV28; d_gene: TRBD2; CDR3aa: ASSRRTSGEETQY
j_gene: TRBJ2-7; v_gene: TRBV28; d_gene: TRBD1; CDR3aa: ASSTRDSRTYEQY
j_gene: TRBJ1-2; v_gene: TRBV28; d_gene: NA; CDR3aa: ASSTGPSRDYGYT
j_gene: TRBJ1-1; v_gene: TRBV7-1; d_gene: NA; CDR3aa: ASSSTGLYEQYFGPGTEAF
j_gene: TRBJ1-1; v_gene: TRBV6-5; d_gene: NA; CDR3aa: ASSYRPMLRVNTEAF
j_gene: TRBJ1-2; v_gene: TRBV28; d_gene: NA; CDR3aa: ASSYGVYGYT
j_gene: TRBJ2-2; v_gene: TRBV11-3; d_gene: NA; CDR3aa: ASSLRAGQNTGELF
j_gene: TRBJ1-2; v_gene: TRBV7-9; d_gene: NA; CDR3aa: AGEAADGYT
j_gene: TRBJ1-2; v_gene: TRBV7-2; d_gene: NA; CDR3aa: ASSLAPGGDGRVGYT
j_gene: TRBJ1-1; v_gene: TRBV11-3; d_gene: NA; CDR3aa: ASSKTGNTEAF
j_gene: TRBJ1-1; v_gene: TRBV24-1; d_gene: NA; CDR3aa: ATSAWGSEAF
j_gene: TRBJ2-7; v_gene: TRBV6-2/TRBV6-3; d_gene: NA; CDR3aa: ASRNIRLPEQY
j_gene: TRBJ2-5; v_gene: TRBV7-2; d_gene: NA; CDR3aa: ASSPVGLETQY
j_gene: TRBJ2-4; v_gene: TRBV12-3/TRBV12-4; d_gene: TRBD1; CDR3aa: ASSLRTGTMY
j_gene: TRBJ2-2; v_gene: TRBV12-3/TRBV12-4; d_gene: NA; CDR3aa: ASSHPRAANTGELF
j_gene: TRBJ1-1; v_gene: TRBV19; d_gene: TRBD1; CDR3aa: ASSIPSIRGTEAF
j_gene: TRBJ1-1; v_gene: TRBV27; d_gene: NA; CDR3aa: ASTHLGDTEAF
j_gene: TRBJ1-1; v_gene: TRBV18; d_gene: NA; CDR3aa: TSSPPAKPMNTEAF
j_gene: TRBJ2-2; v_gene: TRBV11-2; d_gene: TRBD2; CDR3aa: ASSRTSGRIVTGELF
j_gene: TRBJ1-1; v_gene: TRBV7-2; d_gene: NA; CDR3aa: ASSSQGPEAF
j_gene: TRBJ1-2; v_gene: TRBV6-2/TRBV6-3; d_gene: NA; CDR3aa: ASSGTAYGYT
j_gene: TRBJ1-5; v_gene: TRBV27; d_gene: TRBD1; CDR3aa: ASSFSGGYQPQH
j_gene: TRBJ1-2; v_gene: TRBV6-1; d_gene: NA; CDR3aa: ASSADSGYGYT
j_gene: TRBJ2-5; v_gene: TRBV20-1; d_gene: TRBD2; CDR3aa: SARDGGEGWETQY
j_gene: TRBJ1-6; v_gene: TRBV7-3; d_gene: TRBD1; CDR3aa: ASSPGDRDNSPLH
j_gene: TRBJ1-5; v_gene: TRBV6-1; d_gene: TRBD1; CDR3aa: ASSALQGGNQPQH
j_gene: TRBJ2-5; v_gene: TRBV24-1; d_gene: NA; CDR3aa: ATSDLMDRETQY
j_gene: TRBJ2-5; v_gene: TRBV6-1; d_gene: NA; CDR3aa: ASSEAGTQETQY
j_gene: TRBJ2-7; v_gene: TRBV11-2; d_gene: TRBD2; CDR3aa: ASSLMAGGGVGEQY
j_gene: TRBJ2-7; v_gene: TRBV7-9; d_gene: NA; CDR3aa: ASSSGLLTGRPTYEQY
j_gene: TRBJ1-2; v_gene: TRBV12-3/TRBV12-4; d_gene: TRBD1; CDR3aa: ASSLGGQGGEKYGYT
j_gene: TRBJ1-5; v_gene: TRBV30; d_gene: TRBD1; CDR3aa: AWSTGGHQPQH
j_gene: TRBJ1-5; v_gene: TRBV6-2/TRBV6-3; d_gene: NA; CDR3aa: ASSRQENQPQH
j_gene: TRBJ2-5; v_gene: TRBV2; d_gene: NA; CDR3aa: ASSQTTGTRGETQY
j_gene: TRBJ2-7; v_gene: TRBV19; d_gene: TRBD2; CDR3aa: ASSSLAGGLDEQY
j_gene: TRBJ1-1; v_gene: TRBV11-2; d_gene: NA; CDR3aa: ASSSRLMNTEAF
j_gene: TRBJ1-5; v_gene: TRBV6-2/TRBV6-3; d_gene: NA; CDR3aa: ASSYGGRLQPQH
j_gene: TRBJ2-5; v_gene: TRBV20-1; d_gene: NA; CDR3aa: SARVGAEQETQY
j_gene: TRBJ2-2; v_gene: TRBV24-1; d_gene: TRBD2; CDR3aa: ATSEPGTSGTGELF
j_gene: TRBJ1-1; v_gene: TRBV28; d_gene: NA; CDR3aa: ASSNTVGNTEAF
j_gene: TRBJ2-4; v_gene: TRBV12-3/TRBV12-4; d_gene: NA; CDR3aa: ASSVRLAKNIQY
j_gene: TRBJ2-1; v_gene: TRBV6-2/TRBV6-3; d_gene: NA; CDR3aa: ASSYEGGEQF
j_gene: TRBJ1-1; v_gene: TRBV11-2; d_gene: NA; CDR3aa: ASSLVFGRSTNTEAF
j_gene: TRBJ1-1; v_gene: TRBV2; d_gene: TRBD1; CDR3aa: ASSEGPDRSRNTEAF
j_gene: TRBJ2-5; v_gene: TRBV28; d_gene: TRBD1; CDR3aa: ASIPGQGQETQY
j_gene: TRBJ2-5; v_gene: TRBV6-2/TRBV6-3; d_gene: TRBD2; CDR3aa: ASRLTSGRETQY
j_gene: TRBJ2-7; v_gene: TRBV28; d_gene: TRBD2; CDR3aa: ASRGSARTSGSYEQY
j_gene: TRBJ2-7; v_gene: TRBV11-2; d_gene: TRBD1; CDR3aa: ASSLLRQGFYEQY